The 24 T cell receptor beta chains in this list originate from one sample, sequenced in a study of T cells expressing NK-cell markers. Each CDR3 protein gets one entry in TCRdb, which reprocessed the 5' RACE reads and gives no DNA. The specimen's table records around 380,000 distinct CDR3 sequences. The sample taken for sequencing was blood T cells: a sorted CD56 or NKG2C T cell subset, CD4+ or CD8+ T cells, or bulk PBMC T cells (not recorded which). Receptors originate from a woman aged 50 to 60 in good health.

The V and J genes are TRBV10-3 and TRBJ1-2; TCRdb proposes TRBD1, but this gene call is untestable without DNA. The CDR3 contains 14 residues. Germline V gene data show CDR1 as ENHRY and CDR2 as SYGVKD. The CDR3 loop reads CAISEASTGTGYTF.

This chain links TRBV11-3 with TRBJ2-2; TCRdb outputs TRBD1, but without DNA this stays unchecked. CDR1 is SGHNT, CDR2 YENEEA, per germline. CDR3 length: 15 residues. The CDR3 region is CASSLEGPSTGELFF.

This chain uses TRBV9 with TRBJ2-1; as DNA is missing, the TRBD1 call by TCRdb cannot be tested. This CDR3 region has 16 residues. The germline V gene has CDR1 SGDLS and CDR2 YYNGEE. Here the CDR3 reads CASSSLPGGSYNEQFF.

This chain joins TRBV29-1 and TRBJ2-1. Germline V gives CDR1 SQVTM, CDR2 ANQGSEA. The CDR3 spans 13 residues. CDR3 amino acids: CSVERYSNNEQFF.

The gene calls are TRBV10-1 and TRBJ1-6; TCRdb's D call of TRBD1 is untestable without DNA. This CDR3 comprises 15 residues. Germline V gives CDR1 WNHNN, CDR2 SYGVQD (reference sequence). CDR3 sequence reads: CASRAGDSYNSPLHF.

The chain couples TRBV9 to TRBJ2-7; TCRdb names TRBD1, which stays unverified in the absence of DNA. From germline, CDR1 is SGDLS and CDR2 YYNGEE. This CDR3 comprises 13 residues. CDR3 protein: CASSVGGQGAMYF.

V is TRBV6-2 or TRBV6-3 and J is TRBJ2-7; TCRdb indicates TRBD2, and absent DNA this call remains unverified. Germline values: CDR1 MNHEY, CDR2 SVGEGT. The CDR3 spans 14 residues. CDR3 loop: CASSGTSDAYEQYF.

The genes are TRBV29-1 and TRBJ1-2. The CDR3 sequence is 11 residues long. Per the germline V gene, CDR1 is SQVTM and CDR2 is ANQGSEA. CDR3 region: CSVEDVHGYTF.

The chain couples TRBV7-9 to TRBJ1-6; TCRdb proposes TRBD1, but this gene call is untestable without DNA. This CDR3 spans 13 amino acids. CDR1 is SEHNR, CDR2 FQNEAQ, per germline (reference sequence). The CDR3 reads CASSRTDDSPLHF.

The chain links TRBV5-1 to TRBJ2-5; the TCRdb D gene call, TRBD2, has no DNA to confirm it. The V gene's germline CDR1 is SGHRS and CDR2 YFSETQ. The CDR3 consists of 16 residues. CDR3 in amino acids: CASRRGRGGYQETQYF.

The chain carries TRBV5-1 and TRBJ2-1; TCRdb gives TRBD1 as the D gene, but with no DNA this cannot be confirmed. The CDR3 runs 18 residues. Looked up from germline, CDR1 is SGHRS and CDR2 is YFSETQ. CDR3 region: CASSLAPTGLVMGDEQFF.

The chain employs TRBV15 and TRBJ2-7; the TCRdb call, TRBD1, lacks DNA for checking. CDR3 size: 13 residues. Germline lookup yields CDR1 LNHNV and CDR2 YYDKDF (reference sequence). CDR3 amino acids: CATSRDEGVRRYF.

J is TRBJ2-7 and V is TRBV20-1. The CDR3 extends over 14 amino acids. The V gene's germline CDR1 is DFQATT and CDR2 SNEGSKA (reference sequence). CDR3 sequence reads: CSARKYDSSYEQYF.

Here the CDR3 reads CASSFLANSYNEQFF. The rearrangement uses TRBV11-2 and TRBJ2-1. The CDR3 runs 15 residues. Germline CDR1 reads SGHAT; CDR2 reads FQNNGV.

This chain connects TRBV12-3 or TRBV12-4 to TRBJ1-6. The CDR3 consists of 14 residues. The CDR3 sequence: CASSLGGAVSPLHF.

CDR3 region: CAIRSEQETQYF. The chain links TRBV10-3 to TRBJ2-5. The CDR3 totals 12 residues. Germline CDR1 and CDR2: ENHRY and SYGVKD.

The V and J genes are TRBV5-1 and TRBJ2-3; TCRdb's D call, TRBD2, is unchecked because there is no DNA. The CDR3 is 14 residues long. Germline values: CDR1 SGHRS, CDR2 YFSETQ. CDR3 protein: CASNREGYTDTQYF.

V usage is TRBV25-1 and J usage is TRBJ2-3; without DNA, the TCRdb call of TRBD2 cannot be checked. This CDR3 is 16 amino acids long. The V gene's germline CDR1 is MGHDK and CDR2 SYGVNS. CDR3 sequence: CASSESAVPWSRGQYF.

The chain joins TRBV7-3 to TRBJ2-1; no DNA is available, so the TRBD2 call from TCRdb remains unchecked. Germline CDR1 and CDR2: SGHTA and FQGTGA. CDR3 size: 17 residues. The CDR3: CASSYEASGSSYNEQFF.

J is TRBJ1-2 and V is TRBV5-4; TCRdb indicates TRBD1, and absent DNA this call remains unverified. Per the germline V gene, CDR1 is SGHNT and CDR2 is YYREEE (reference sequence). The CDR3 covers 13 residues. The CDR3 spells CASTLGRPYGYTF.

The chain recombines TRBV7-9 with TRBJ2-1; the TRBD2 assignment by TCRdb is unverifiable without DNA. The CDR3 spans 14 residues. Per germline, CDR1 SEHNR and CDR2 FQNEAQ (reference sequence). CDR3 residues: CASSFGQRDNEQFF. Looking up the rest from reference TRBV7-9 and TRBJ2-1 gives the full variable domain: DTGVSQNPRHKITKRGQNVTFRCDPISEHNRLYWYRQTLGQGPEFLTYFQNEAQLEKSRLLSDRFSAERPKGSFSTLEIQRTEQGDSAMYLCASSFGQRDNEQFFGPGTRLTVL.

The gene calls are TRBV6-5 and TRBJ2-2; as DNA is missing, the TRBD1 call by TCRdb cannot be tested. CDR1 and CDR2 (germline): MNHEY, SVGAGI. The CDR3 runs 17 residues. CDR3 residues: CASSRIRGQGRTGELFF.

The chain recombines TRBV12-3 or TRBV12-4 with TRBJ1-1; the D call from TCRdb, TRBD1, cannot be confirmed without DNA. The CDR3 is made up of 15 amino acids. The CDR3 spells CASSLSIGGAYEAFF.

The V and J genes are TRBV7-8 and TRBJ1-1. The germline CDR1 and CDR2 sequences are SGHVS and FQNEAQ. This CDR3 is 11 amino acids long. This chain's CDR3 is CASSLQAEAFF.